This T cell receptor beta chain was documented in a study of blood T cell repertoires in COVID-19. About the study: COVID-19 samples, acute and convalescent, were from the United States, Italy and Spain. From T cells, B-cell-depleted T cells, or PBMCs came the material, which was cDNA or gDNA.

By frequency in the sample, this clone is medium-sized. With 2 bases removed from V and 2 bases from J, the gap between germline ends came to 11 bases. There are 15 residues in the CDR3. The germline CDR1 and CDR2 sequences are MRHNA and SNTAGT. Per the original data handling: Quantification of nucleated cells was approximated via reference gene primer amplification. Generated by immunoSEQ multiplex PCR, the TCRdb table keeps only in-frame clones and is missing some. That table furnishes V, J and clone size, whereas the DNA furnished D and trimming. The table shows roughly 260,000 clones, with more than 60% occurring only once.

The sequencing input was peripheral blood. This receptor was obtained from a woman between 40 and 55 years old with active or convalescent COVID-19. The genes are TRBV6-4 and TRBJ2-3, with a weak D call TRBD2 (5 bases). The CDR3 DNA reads TGTGCCAGCAGTGACGGCGGGTCATCCACAGATACGCAGTATTTT. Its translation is CASSDGGSSTDTQYF.